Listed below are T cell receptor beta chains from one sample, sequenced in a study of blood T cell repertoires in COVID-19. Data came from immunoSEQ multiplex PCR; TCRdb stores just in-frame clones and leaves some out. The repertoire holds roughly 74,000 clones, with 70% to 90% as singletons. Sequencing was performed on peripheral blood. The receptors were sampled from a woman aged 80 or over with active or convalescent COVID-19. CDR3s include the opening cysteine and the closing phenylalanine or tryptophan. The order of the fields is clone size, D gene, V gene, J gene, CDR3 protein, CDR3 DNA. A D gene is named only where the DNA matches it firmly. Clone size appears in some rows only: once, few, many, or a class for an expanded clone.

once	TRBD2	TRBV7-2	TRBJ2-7	CASSLSPGTSGREGQYF	TGTGCCAGCAGCTTAAGCCCCGGGACTAGCGGGAGGGAGGGCCAGTACTTC
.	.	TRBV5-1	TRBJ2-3	CASSLPQPDTQYF	TGCGCCAGCAGCTTGCCACAACCAGATACGCAGTATTTT
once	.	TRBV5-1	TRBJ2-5	CASSPLEVEGTQYF	TGCGCCAGCAGCCCCCTCGAAGTTGAGGGGACCCAGTACTTC
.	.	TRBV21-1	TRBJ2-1	CASSGYSSYNEQFF	TGTGCCAGCAGCGGTTACAGCTCCTACAATGAGCAGTTCTTC
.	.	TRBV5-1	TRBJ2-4	CASRIQGGKNIQYF	TGCGCCAGCAGAATCCAGGGGGGCAAAAACATTCAGTACTTC
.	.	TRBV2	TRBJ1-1	CASRRIQLTEAFF	TGTGCCAGCCGAAGGATACAGCTCACTGAAGCTTTCTTT
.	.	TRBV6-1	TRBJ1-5	CASSEGQAFNQPQHF	TGTGCCAGCAGTGAAGGGCAGGCGTTCAATCAGCCCCAGCATTTT
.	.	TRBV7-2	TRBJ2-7	CASSLSQSSYEQYF	TGTGCCAGCAGCTTGAGTCAAAGCTCCTACGAGCAGTACTTC
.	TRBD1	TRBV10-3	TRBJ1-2	CAISELTGGGGYTF	TGTGCCATCAGTGAACTTACAGGGGGTGGAGGCTACACCTTC
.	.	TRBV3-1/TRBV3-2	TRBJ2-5	CASSQAGETQYF	TGTGCCAGCAGCCAAGCCGGGGAGACCCAGTACTTC
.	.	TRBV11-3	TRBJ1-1	CASFQLALGRPTNTEAFF	TGTGCCAGCTTCCAGTTGGCCCTGGGCAGACCTACTAACACTGAAGCTTTCTTT
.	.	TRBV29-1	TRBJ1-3	CSVEGSSGNTIYF	TGCAGCGTTGAGGGGAGCTCTGGAAACACCATATATTTT
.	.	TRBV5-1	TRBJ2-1	CASSLVVGLYNEQFF	TGCGCCAGCAGCTTGGTTGTGGGCCTCTACAATGAGCAGTTCTTC
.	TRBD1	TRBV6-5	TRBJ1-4	CASSHDRAGYEKLFF	TGTGCCAGCAGCCACGACAGGGCGGGATATGAAAAACTGTTTTTT
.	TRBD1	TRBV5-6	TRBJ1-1	CASSLESPGGYTEAFF	TGTGCCAGCAGCTTGGAGAGTCCAGGGGGCTACACTGAAGCTTTCTTT
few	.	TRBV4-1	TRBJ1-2	CASSRPKGSYGYTF	TGCGCCAGCAGCCGCCCCAAAGGGAGCTATGGCTACACCTTC
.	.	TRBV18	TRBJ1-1	CASSPLQGNTEAFF	TGTGCCAGCTCACCACTTCAGGGGAACACTGAAGCTTTCTTT
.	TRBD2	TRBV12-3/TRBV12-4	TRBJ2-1	CASSFLTSGEQFF	TGTGCCAGCAGTTTCTTGACTAGCGGTGAGCAGTTCTTC
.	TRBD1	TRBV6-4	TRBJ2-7	CAGLTGVSYEQYF	TGTGCCGGTCTGACAGGGGTCTCCTACGAGCAGTACTTC
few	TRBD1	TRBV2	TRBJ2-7	CASSEQGVSYEQYF	TGTGCCAGCAGTGAACAGGGGGTCTCCTACGAGCAGTACTTC
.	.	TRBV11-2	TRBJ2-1	CASSFLDSYYNEQFF	TGTGCCAGCAGCTTCTTGGACAGCTACTACAATGAGCAGTTCTTC
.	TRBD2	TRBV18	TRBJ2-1	CASSPQTSGSFNEQFF	TGTGCCAGCTCACCCCAGACTAGCGGGAGTTTCAATGAGCAGTTCTTC